This TCR beta chain appears in the sequencing data of a study of T cell changes during pregnancy in multiple sclerosis. Trimming left V 5 bases short and J 5 bases short, with 18 bases between. Germline loops: CDR1 SEHNR, CDR2 FQNEAQ (reference sequence). This CDR3 spans 15 amino acids. TCRdb's table, derived via immunoSEQ multiplex PCR, lists solely in-frame clones and lacks some. Among 55,000 to 80,000 clones, roughly 92% were seen once, and the ten largest hold more than 3%. Source: CD8+ T cells from peripheral blood mononuclear cells, taken in the second trimester of pregnancy. This chain links TRBV7-9 with TRBJ2-5, with D perhaps matching TRBD1 (6 bases). This sequence originates from a female donor with multiple sclerosis, enrolled in a pregnancy study. The CDR3 reads CASSETGTWGETQYF. For the CDR3, the DNA is TGTGCCAGCAGCGAGACAGGAACGTGGGGGGAGACCCAGTACTTC. The full variable domain, with the rest looked up from reference TRBV7-9 and TRBJ2-5, is DTGVSQNPRHKITKRGQNVTFRCDPISEHNRLYWYRQTLGQGPEFLTYFQNEAQLEKSRLLSDRFSAERPKGSFSTLEIQRTEQGDSAMYLCASSETGTWGETQYFGPGTRLLVL.